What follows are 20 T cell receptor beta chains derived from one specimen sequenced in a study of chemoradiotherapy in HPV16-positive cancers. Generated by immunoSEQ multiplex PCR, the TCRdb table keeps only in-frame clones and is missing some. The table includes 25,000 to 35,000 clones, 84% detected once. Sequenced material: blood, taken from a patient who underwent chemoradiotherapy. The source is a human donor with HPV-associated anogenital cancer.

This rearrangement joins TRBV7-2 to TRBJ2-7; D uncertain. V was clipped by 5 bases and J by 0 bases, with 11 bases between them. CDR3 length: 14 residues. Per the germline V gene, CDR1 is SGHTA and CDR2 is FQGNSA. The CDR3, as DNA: TGTGCCAGCAGCGGGGATTTTAGCTCCTACGAGCAGTACTTC. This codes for CASSGDFSSYEQYF.

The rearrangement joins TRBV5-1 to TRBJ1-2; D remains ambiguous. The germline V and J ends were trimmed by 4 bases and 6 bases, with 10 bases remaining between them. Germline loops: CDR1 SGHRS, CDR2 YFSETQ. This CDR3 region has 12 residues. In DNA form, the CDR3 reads TGCGCCAGCAGCCCCGCAGAGAATGGCTACACCTTC. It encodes CASSPAENGYTF.

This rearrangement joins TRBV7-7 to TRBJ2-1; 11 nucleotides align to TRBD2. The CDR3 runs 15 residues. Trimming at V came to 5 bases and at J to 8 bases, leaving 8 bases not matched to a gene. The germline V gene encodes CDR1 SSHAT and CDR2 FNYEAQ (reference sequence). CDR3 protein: CASSGLAGGHDEQFF. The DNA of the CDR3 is TGTGCCAGCAGCGGCTTAGCGGGGGGGCACGATGAGCAGTTCTTC. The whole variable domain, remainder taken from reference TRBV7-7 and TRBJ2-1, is GAGVSQSPRYKVTKRGQDVTLRCDPISSHATLYWYQQALGQGPEFLTYFNYEAQPDKSGLPSDRFSAERPEGSISTLTIQRTEQRDSAMYRCASSGLAGGHDEQFFGPGTRLTVL.

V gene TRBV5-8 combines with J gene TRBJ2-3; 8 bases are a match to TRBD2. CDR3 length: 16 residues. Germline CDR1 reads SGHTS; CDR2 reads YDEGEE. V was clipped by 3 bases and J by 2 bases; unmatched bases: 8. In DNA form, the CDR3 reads TGTGCCAGCAGCTCGAGAGCGGGGGCCCTCACAGATACGCAGTATTTT. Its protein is CASSSRAGALTDTQYF.

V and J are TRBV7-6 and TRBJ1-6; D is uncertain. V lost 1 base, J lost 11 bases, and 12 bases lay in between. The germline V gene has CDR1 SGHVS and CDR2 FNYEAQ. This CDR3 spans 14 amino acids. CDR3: CASSLDGETAPLHF. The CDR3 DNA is TGTGCCAGCAGCTTAGACGGGGAGACGGCACCCCTCCACTTT.

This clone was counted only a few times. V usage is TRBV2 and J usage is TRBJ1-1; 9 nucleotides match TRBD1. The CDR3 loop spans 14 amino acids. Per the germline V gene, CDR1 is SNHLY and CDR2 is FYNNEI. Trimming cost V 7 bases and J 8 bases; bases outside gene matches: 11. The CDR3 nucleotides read TGTGCCAGCATTAGCCGGGACAGGGCGCTCGAAGCTTTCTTT. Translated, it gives CASISRDRALEAFF. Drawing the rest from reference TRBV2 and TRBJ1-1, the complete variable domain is EPEVTQTPSHQVTQMGQEVILRCVPISNHLYFYWYRQILGQKVEFLVSFYNNEISEKSEIFDDQFSVERPDGSNFTLKIRSTKLEDSAMYFCASISRDRALEAFFGQGTRLTVV.

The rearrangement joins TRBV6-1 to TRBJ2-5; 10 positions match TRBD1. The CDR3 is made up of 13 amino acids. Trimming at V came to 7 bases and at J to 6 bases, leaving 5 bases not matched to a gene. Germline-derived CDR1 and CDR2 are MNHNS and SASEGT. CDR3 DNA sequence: TGTGCCAGCATGAGACAGGGGGCGCAGACCCAGTACTTC. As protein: CASMRQGAQTQYF.

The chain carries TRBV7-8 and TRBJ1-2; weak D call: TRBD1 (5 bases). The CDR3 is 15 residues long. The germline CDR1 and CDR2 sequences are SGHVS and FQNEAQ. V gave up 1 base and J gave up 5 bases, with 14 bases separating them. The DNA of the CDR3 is TGTGCCAGCAGCTTAGAAAACCGGGGGATATATGGCTACACCTTC. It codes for CASSLENRGIYGYTF. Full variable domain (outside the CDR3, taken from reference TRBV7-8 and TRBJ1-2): GAGVSQSPRYKVAKRGQDVALRCDPISGHVSLFWYQQALGQGPEFLTYFQNEAQLDKSGLPSDRFFAERPEGSVSTLKIQRTQQEDSAVYLCASSLENRGIYGYTFGSGTRLTVV.

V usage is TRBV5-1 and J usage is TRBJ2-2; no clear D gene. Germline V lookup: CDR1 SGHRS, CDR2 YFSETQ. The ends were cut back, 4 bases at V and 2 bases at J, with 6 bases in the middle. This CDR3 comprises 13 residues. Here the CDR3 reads CASSNGNTGELFF. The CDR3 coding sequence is TGCGCCAGCAGCAACGGCAACACCGGGGAGCTGTTTTTT.

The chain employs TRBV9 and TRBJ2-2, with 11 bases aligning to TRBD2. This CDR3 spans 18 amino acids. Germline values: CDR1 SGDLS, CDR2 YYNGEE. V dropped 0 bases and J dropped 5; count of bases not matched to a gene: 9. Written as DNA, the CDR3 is TGTGCCAGCAGCGTAGGACTAGCGGGGCGTGGTAATACCGGGGAGCTGTTTTTT. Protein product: CASSVGLAGRGNTGELFF.

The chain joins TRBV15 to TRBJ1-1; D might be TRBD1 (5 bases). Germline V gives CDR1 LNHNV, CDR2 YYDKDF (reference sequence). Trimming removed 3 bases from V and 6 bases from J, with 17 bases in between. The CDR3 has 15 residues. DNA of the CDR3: TGTGCCACCAGCAGCAAACTAACGGGGGGGGCTGAAGCTTTCTTT. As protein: CATSSKLTGGAEAFF.

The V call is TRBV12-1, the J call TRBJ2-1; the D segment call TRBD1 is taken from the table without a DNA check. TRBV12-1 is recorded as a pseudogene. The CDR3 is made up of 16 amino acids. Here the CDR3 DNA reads TGTGCCAGCAGCCGGACCCCGGGACAGGGGACGGCTGAGCAGTTCTTC. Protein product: CASSRTPGQGTAEQFF.

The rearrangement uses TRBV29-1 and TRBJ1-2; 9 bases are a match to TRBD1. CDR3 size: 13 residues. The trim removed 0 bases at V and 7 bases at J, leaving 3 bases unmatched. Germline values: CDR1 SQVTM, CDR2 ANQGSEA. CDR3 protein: CSVEDYRGLGYTF. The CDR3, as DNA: TGCAGCGTTGAAGACTACAGGGGGCTTGGCTACACCTTC.

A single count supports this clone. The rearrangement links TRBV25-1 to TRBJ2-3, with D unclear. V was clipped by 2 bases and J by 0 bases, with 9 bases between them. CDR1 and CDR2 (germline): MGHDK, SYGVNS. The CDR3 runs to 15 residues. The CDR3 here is CASSETAPSTDTQYF. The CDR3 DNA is TGTGCCAGCAGTGAAACGGCCCCAAGCACAGATACGCAGTATTTT. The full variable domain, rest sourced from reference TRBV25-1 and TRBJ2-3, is EADIYQTPRYLVIGTGKKITLECSQTMGHDKMYWYQQDPGMELHLIHYSYGVNSTEKGDLSSESTVSRIRTEHFPLTLESARPSHTSQYLCASSETAPSTDTQYFGPGTRLTVL.

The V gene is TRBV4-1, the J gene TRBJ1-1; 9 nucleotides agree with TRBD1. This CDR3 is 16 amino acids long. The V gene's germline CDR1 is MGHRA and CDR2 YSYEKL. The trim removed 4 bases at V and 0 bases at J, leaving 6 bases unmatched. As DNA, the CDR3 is TGCGCCAGCAGCCTGGGGACAGGGTTTGTGAACACTGAAGCTTTCTTT. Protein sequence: CASSLGTGFVNTEAFF.

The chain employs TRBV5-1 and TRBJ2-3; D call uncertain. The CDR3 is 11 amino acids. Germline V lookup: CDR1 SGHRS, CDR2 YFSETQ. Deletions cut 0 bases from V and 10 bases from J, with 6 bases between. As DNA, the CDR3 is TGCGCCAGCAGCTTGGGGGATGCGCAGTATTTT. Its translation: CASSLGDAQYF. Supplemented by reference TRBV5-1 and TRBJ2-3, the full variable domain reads KAGVTQTPRYLIKTRGQQVTLSCSPISGHRSVSWYQQTPGQGLQFLFEYFSETQRNKGNFPGRFSGRQFSNSRSEMNVSTLELGDSALYLCASSLGDAQYFGPGTRLTVL.

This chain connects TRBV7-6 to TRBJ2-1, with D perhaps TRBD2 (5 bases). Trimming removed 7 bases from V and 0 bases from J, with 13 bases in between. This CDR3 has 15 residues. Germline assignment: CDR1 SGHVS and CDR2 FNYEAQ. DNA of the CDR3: TGTGCCAGCAACCCCACGGGAAGCTCCTACAATGAGCAGTTCTTC. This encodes CASNPTGSSYNEQFF.

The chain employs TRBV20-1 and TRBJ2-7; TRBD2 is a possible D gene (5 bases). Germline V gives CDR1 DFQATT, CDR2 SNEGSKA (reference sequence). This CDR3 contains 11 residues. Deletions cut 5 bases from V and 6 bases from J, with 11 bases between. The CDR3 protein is CSAGLTGEQYF. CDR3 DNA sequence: TGCAGTGCTGGACTGACGGGCGAGCAGTACTTC.

Here the CDR3 reads CASSFQGRETQYF. The CDR3 coding sequence is TGTGCCAGCAGCTTTCAGGGGAGGGAGACCCAGTACTTC. V gene TRBV7-2 combines with J gene TRBJ2-5; D tentatively fits TRBD1 or TRBD2 (6 bases each). This CDR3 spans 13 amino acids. CDR1 is SGHTA and CDR2 is FQGNSA in the germline V gene. The germline V and J ends were trimmed by 3 bases and 5 bases, with 10 bases remaining between them. The full variable domain, rest sourced from reference TRBV7-2 and TRBJ2-5, is GAGVSQSPSNKVTEKGKDVELRCDPISGHTALYWYRQSLGQGLEFLIYFQGNSAPDKSGLPSDRFSAERTGGSVSTLTIQRTQQEDSAVYLCASSFQGRETQYFGPGTRLLVL.

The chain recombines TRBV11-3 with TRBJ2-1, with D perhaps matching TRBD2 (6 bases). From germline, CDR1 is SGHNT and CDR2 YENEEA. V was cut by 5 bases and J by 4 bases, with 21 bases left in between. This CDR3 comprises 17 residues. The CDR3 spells CASSLFGGDQGYNEQFF. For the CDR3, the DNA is TGTGCCAGCAGCCTATTCGGAGGGGACCAGGGTTACAATGAGCAGTTCTTC.